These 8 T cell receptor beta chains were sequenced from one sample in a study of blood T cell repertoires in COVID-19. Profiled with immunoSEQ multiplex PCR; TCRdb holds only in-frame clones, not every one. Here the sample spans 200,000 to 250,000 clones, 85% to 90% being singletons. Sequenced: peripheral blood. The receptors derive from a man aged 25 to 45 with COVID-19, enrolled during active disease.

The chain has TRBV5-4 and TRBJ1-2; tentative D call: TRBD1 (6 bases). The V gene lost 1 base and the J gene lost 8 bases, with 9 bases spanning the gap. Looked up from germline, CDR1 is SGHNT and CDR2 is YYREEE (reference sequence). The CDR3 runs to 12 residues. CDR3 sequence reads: CASSLWGGGYTF. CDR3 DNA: TGTGCCAGCAGCTTGTGGGGGGGCGGCTACACCTTC.

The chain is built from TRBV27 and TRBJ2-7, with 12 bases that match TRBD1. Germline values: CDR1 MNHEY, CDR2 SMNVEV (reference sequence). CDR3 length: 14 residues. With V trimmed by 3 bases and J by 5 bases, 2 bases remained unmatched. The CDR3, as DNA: TGTGCCAGCAGTTTCGGGGACAGGGGGCACGAGCAGTACTTC. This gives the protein CASSFGDRGHEQYF.

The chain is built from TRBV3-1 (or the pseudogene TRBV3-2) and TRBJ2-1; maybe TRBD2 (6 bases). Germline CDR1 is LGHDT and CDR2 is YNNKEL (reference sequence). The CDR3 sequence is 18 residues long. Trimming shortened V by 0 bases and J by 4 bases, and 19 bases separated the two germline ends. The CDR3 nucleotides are TGTGCCAGCAGCCAAGATCAAGGGGTGTGGGGGGAGTACAATGAGCAGTTCTTC. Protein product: CASSQDQGVWGEYNEQFF.

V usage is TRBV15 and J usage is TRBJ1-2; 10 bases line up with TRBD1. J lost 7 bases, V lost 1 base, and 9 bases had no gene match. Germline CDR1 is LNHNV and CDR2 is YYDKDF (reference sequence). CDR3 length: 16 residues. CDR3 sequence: CATSRVPPTGGGGYTF. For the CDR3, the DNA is TGTGCCACCAGCAGAGTCCCCCCGACAGGGGGCGGTGGCTACACCTTC.

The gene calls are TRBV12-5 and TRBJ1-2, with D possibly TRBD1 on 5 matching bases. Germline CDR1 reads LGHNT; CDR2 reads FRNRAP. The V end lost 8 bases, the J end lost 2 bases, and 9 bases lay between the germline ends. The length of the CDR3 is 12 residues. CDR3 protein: CASRGLNYGYTF. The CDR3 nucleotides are TGTGCTAGTCGGGGGTTGAACTATGGCTACACCTTC. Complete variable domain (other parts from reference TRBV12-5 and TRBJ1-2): DARVTQTPRHKVTEMGQEVTMRCQPILGHNTVFWYRQTMMQGLELLAYFRNRAPLDDSGMPKDRFSAEMPDATLATLKIQPSEPRDSAVYFCASRGLNYGYTFGSGTRLTVV.

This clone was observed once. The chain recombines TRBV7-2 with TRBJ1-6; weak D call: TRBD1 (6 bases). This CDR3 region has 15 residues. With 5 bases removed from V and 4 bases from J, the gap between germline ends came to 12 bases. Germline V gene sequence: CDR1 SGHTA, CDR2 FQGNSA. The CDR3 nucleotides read TGTGCCAGCAGCCAGGACAGCTATTATAATTCACCCCTCCACTTT. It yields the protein CASSQDSYYNSPLHF.

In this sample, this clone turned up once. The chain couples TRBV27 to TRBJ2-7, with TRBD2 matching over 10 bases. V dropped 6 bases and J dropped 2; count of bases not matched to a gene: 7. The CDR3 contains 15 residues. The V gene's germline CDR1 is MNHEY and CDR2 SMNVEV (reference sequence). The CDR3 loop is CASRKLAGNAYEQYF. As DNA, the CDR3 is TGTGCCAGCAGAAAACTAGCGGGGAATGCCTACGAGCAGTACTTC.

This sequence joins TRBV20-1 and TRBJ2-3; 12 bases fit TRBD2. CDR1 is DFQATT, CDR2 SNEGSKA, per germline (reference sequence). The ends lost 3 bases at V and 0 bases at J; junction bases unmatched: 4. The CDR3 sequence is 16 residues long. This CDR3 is CSASPGLAGSTDTQYF. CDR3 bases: TGCAGTGCTAGTCCTGGACTAGCGGGGAGCACAGATACGCAGTATTTT.